A selection of T cell receptor beta chains follows, all from one sample in a study of CXCR3-negative and CXCR3-positive naive CD8 T cells. TCRdb re-analyzed the 5' RACE reads; it lists each CDR3 protein once, without DNA. Its listing shows 70,000 to 100,000 distinct CDR3 sequences. Sequencing input: naive CXCR3- CD8+ T cells from blood. These receptor sequences come from a human donor in good health. Some clones in this sample may be carry-over from other donors' samples. Each CDR3 is given with its conserved first and last residue.

TRBJ2-1 | TRBV12-3/TRBV12-4 | CASSPRSHEQFF
TRBJ2-7 | TRBV4-3 | CASSQEFGRGLVSYEQYF
TRBJ2-7 | TRBV6-6 | CASSPLITSVHEQYF
TRBJ1-2 | TRBV4-3 | CASSQDDTGYGYTF
TRBJ2-1 | TRBV4-3 | CASSHNDYNEQFF
TRBJ2-1 | TRBV5-1 | CASSLVASGSWNEQFF
TRBJ2-5 | TRBV5-5 | CASSLYQDHKETQYF
TRBJ2-7 | TRBV6-5 | CASSYSVGESLGEQYF
TRBJ2-3 | TRBV4-1 | CASSASAGTDSAYF
TRBJ2-1 | TRBV29-1 | CSSSSYNEQFF
TRBJ1-6 | TRBV6-5 | CASSYGQGANSPLHF
TRBJ2-1 | TRBV5-1 | CASSLAATEQFF
TRBJ2-3 | TRBV7-3 | CASSSSGATDTQYF
TRBJ2-1 | TRBV12-3/TRBV12-4 | CASSVEGDSYNEQFF
TRBJ2-6 | TRBV7-8 | CASRHSGANVLTF
TRBJ2-7 | TRBV28 | CASSFQTSGSYEQYF
TRBJ2-7 | TRBV5-6 | CASRSNSREQYF
TRBJ2-7 | TRBV29-1 | CSVRQGGNEQYF
TRBJ2-3 | TRBV14 | CASSQVGRGIESTDTQYF
TRBJ2-7 | TRBV7-2 | CASRPTTSVGPGEQYF
TRBJ2-1 | TRBV5-1 | CASSFGNLPYNEQFF
TRBJ1-1 | TRBV20-1 | CSAAGNTEAFF
TRBJ2-2 | TRBV29-1 | CSVDVAGHTGELFF
TRBJ2-7 | TRBV20-1 | CSARDSGSRHGRTVWEQYF
TRBJ2-7 | TRBV7-6 | CASSYQGQISYEQYF
TRBJ2-7 | TRBV6-2/TRBV6-3 | CASSYVGAFSEQYF
TRBJ1-2 | TRBV20-1 | CSARDSAGGNYGYTF
TRBJ1-3 | TRBV6-5 | CASRTGNTIYF
TRBJ2-7 | TRBV29-1 | CSVLDRYEQYF